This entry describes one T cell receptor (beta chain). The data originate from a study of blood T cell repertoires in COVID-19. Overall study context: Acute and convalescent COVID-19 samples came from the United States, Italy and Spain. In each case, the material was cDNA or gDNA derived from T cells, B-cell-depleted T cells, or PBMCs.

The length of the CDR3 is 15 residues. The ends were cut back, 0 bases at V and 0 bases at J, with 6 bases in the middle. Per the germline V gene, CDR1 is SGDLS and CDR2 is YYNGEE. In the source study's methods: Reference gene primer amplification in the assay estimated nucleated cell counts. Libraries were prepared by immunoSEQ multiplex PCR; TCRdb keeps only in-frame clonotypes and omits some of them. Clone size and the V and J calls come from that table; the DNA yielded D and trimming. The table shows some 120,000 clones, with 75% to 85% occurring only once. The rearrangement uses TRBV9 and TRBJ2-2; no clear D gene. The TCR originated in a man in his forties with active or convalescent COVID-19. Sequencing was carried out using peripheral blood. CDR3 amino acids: CASSVVAANTGELFF. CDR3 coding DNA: TGTGCCAGCAGCGTAGTGGCGGCGAACACCGGGGAGCTGTTTTTT.